These T cell receptor beta chains were read from a single sample in a study of cytomegalovirus exposure and HLA in healthy donors. Profiled with immunoSEQ multiplex PCR; TCRdb holds only in-frame clones, not every one. The sample shows around 180,000 clones, about 82% of them seen only once. Sequenced sample: PBMCs. These receptors originate from a male donor in good health and CMV-seronegative. Both conserved end residues are part of each CDR3. The D gene is left open where the match is weak. Clone size is not always given. Where it is, it says once, few, many or a class for expanded clones.

abundance	d_gene	v_gene	j_gene	CDR3nt	CDR3aa
NA	TRBD1	TRBV10-1	TRBJ2-7	TGCGCCAGCAGCTGGGACAGGGACTCCTACGAGCAGTACTTC	CASSWDRDSYEQYF
NA	NA	TRBV2	TRBJ1-4	TGTGCCAGCAGCCAAACCGGGTCTAATGAAAAACTGTTTTTT	CASSQTGSNEKLFF
NA	TRBD1	TRBV4-3	TRBJ2-1	TGCGCCAGCAGCCACTACCTCGGACCAGGGACAGGGGGGGATAATGAGCAGTTCTTC	CASSHYLGPGTGGDNEQFF
NA	NA	TRBV5-4	TRBJ2-7	TGTGCCAGCAGCTGGGGAGGGGGCTACGAGCAGTACTTC	CASSWGGGYEQYF
NA	TRBD1	TRBV5-1	TRBJ1-1	TGCGCCAGCAGCTTGGAGCCGCGGGGGACAGGGGGCACTGAAGCTTTCTTT	CASSLEPRGTGGTEAFF
NA	TRBD2	TRBV2	TRBJ2-1	TGTGCCAGCAGGGAACTAGCGGGAGACGCCTACAATGAGCAGTTCTTC	CASRELAGDAYNEQFF
NA	TRBD1	TRBV7-9	TRBJ2-5	TGTGCCAGCTGGTCCCGGACAGGGGACGAAGAGACCCAGTACTTC	CASWSRTGDEETQYF
NA	NA	TRBV18	TRBJ2-1	TGTGCCAGCTCACCACCCAGTTGGCTGGATGAGCAGTTCTTC	CASSPPSWLDEQFF
once	TRBD1	TRBV2	TRBJ2-7	TGTGCCAGCGACCCGGGACAGGGGAGGCGGGTGGAGCAGTACTTC	CASDPGQGRRVEQYF
NA	NA	TRBV29-1	TRBJ1-2	TGCAGCGTTGAGGCAGATTACACCTTC	CSVEADYTF
NA	NA	TRBV5-1	TRBJ2-1	TGCGCCAGCAGCTTGGGGGTGCGGCACTCCTACAATGAGCAGTTCTTC	CASSLGVRHSYNEQFF
NA	TRBD2	TRBV7-2	TRBJ2-2	TGTGCCAGCAGCTTAGGCGGGAGGGCCGGAACCGGGGAGCTGTTTTTT	CASSLGGRAGTGELFF
NA	NA	TRBV6-5	TRBJ1-5	TGTGCCAGCAGCATCGGATGGCAGGGCAATCAGCCCCAGCATTTT	CASSIGWQGNQPQHF
once	NA	TRBV11-2	TRBJ1-1	TGTGCCAGCAGCTTAGTCATTCCGAACACTGAAGCTTTCTTT	CASSLVIPNTEAFF
NA	NA	TRBV7-2	TRBJ2-7	TGTGCCAGCAGCCAAACAGGGTTCTCCTACGAGCAGTACTTC	CASSQTGFSYEQYF
NA	NA	TRBV27	TRBJ1-1	TGTGCCAGCACCCCGGGGGGGGACTTCGTAACTGAAGCTTTCTTT	CASTPGGDFVTEAFF